A selection of T cell receptor beta chains follows, all from one sample in a study of cytomegalovirus exposure and HLA in healthy donors. Only in-frame clones appear in the TCRdb table, and some are missing; sequencing was by immunoSEQ multiplex PCR. The sample contains some 150,000 clones, 80% to 90% of which appear only once. The sequencing input was PBMCs. These receptors were collected from a woman aged 45-59 years in good health and CMV-seronegative. CDR3s include the opening cysteine and the closing phenylalanine or tryptophan. Each record gives: clone size, V gene, D gene, J gene, CDR3 protein, CDR3 DNA. The D gene is left open where the match is weak. Size values are once, few and many counts, or a class for expanded clones, and some rows have none.

clone size: NA
V gene: TRBV9
D gene: NA
J gene: TRBJ2-1
CDR3 protein: CASSPRSDGSSYNEQFF
CDR3 DNA: TGTGCCAGCAGCCCCCGGTCGGACGGGAGCTCCTACAATGAGCAGTTCTTC

clone size: NA
V gene: TRBV6-1
D gene: TRBD1
J gene: TRBJ1-2
CDR3 protein: CASSDRDRGSGNYGYTF
CDR3 DNA: TGTGCCAGCAGTGACCGGGACAGGGGGTCCGGTAACTATGGCTACACCTTC

clone size: once
V gene: TRBV27
D gene: NA
J gene: TRBJ1-6
CDR3 protein: CASSRAGLYNSPLHF
CDR3 DNA: TGTGCCAGCAGCCGCGCAGGACTATATAATTCACCCCTCCACTTT

clone size: few
V gene: TRBV11-2
D gene: TRBD2
J gene: TRBJ2-1
CDR3 protein: CASSLKGLAGGGSRNEQFF
CDR3 DNA: TGTGCCAGCAGCTTAAAAGGTCTAGCGGGAGGAGGTAGTCGCAATGAGCAGTTCTTC

clone size: NA
V gene: TRBV4-2
D gene: NA
J gene: TRBJ2-1
CDR3 protein: CASSQEPQGYEQFF
CDR3 DNA: TGTGCCAGCAGCCAAGAGCCACAGGGCTATGAGCAGTTCTTC

clone size: NA
V gene: TRBV27
D gene: TRBD1
J gene: TRBJ1-5
CDR3 protein: CASSSGQGNVGNQPQHF
CDR3 DNA: TGTGCCAGCAGTTCCGGACAGGGCAATGTTGGCAATCAGCCCCAGCATTTT

clone size: NA
V gene: TRBV18
D gene: NA
J gene: TRBJ2-7
CDR3 protein: CASSPGGGRETYEQYF
CDR3 DNA: TGTGCCAGCTCACCAGGGGGGGGCAGGGAAACCTACGAGCAGTACTTC

clone size: NA
V gene: TRBV13
D gene: TRBD2
J gene: TRBJ2-7
CDR3 protein: CASSLGGRPSYEQYF
CDR3 DNA: TGTGCCAGCAGCTTGGGGGGGAGGCCCTCCTACGAGCAGTACTTC

clone size: few
V gene: TRBV10-3
D gene: NA
J gene: TRBJ2-7
CDR3 protein: CAISEGILSSYEQYF
CDR3 DNA: TGTGCCATCAGTGAGGGTATATTGAGCTCCTACGAGCAGTACTTC

clone size: NA
V gene: TRBV5-4
D gene: TRBD1
J gene: TRBJ1-2
CDR3 protein: CASSSGTANYGYTF
CDR3 DNA: TGTGCCAGCAGCTCCGGGACAGCTAACTATGGCTACACCTTC

clone size: NA
V gene: TRBV28
D gene: TRBD2
J gene: TRBJ2-4
CDR3 protein: CASTLGGLDKNIQYF
CDR3 DNA: TGTGCCAGCACCCTGGGAGGGTTGGACAAAAACATTCAGTACTTC

clone size: NA
V gene: TRBV29-1
D gene: NA
J gene: TRBJ2-7
CDR3 protein: CSVRDGTYEQYF
CDR3 DNA: TGCAGCGTTAGAGACGGGACCTACGAGCAGTACTTC

clone size: NA
V gene: TRBV23-1
D gene: TRBD2
J gene: TRBJ2-3
CDR3 protein: CASSQSGKGVGRGTDTQYF
CDR3 DNA: TGCGCCAGCAGTCAATCGGGGAAGGGCGTGGGGAGGGGCACAGATACGCAGTATTTT

clone size: once
V gene: TRBV5-1
D gene: NA
J gene: TRBJ2-3
CDR3 protein: CASSSDGTSTDTQYF
CDR3 DNA: TGCGCCAGCAGCTCTGACGGGACTAGCACAGATACGCAGTATTTT

clone size: NA
V gene: TRBV5-1
D gene: NA
J gene: TRBJ1-4
CDR3 protein: CASSSTGTNEKLFF
CDR3 DNA: TGCGCCAGCAGCTCGACAGGTACTAATGAAAAACTGTTTTTT

clone size: NA
V gene: TRBV11-2
D gene: TRBD1
J gene: TRBJ1-2
CDR3 protein: CASSLDPGTGGGYTF
CDR3 DNA: TGTGCCAGCAGCTTAGATCCAGGGACAGGAGGCGGCTACACCTTC

clone size: few
V gene: TRBV28
D gene: NA
J gene: TRBJ2-3
CDR3 protein: CASSFRISADTQYF
CDR3 DNA: TGTGCCAGCAGTTTCCGAATTTCGGCAGATACGCAGTATTTT

clone size: NA
V gene: TRBV14
D gene: TRBD2
J gene: TRBJ2-4
CDR3 protein: CASSQEGLASGNIQYF
CDR3 DNA: TGTGCCAGCAGCCAAGAAGGACTAGCCTCGGGAAACATTCAGTACTTC

clone size: NA
V gene: TRBV30
D gene: TRBD2
J gene: TRBJ2-3
CDR3 protein: CAWRKREADTQYF
CDR3 DNA: TGTGCCTGGAGGAAGCGGGAGGCAGATACGCAGTATTTT

clone size: NA
V gene: TRBV7-2
D gene: TRBD1
J gene: TRBJ2-3
CDR3 protein: CASSSGGQGSDTQYF
CDR3 DNA: TGTGCCAGCAGCTCAGGGGGACAGGGGTCAGATACGCAGTATTTT

clone size: few
V gene: TRBV4-3
D gene: NA
J gene: TRBJ1-1
CDR3 protein: CASSRVLRPTPTEAFF
CDR3 DNA: TGCGCCAGCAGCCGAGTCTTGCGGCCCACCCCCACTGAAGCTTTCTTT

clone size: NA
V gene: TRBV6-5
D gene: NA
J gene: TRBJ1-2
CDR3 protein: CASSYHRADGYTF
CDR3 DNA: TGTGCCAGCAGTTACCACAGGGCAGACGGCTACACCTTC

clone size: NA
V gene: TRBV7-9
D gene: NA
J gene: TRBJ1-1
CDR3 protein: CASSPSGRNTEAFF
CDR3 DNA: TGTGCCAGCAGCCCCTCTGGGAGGAACACTGAAGCTTTCTTT

clone size: NA
V gene: TRBV28
D gene: NA
J gene: TRBJ1-3
CDR3 protein: CASQVPKGNTIYF
CDR3 DNA: TGTGCCAGCCAAGTTCCTAAGGGAAACACCATATATTTT

clone size: NA
V gene: TRBV29-1
D gene: TRBD1
J gene: TRBJ1-1
CDR3 protein: CSVTRTGGSTEAFF
CDR3 DNA: TGCAGCGTTACCCGGACAGGGGGGAGCACTGAAGCTTTCTTT

clone size: NA
V gene: TRBV5-4
D gene: TRBD1
J gene: TRBJ1-6
CDR3 protein: CASSLGTGAGSPLHF
CDR3 DNA: TGTGCCAGCAGCTTGGGGACAGGGGCCGGTTCACCCCTCCACTTT

clone size: once
V gene: TRBV6-5
D gene: NA
J gene: TRBJ1-2
CDR3 protein: CASTPRTAGGYTF
CDR3 DNA: TGTGCCAGCACCCCCCGGACGGCGGGGGGCTACACCTTC

clone size: once
V gene: TRBV7-2
D gene: NA
J gene: TRBJ1-5
CDR3 protein: CASSIDSGNQPQHF
CDR3 DNA: TGTGCCAGCAGTATAGACAGTGGCAATCAGCCCCAGCATTTT

clone size: NA
V gene: TRBV28
D gene: NA
J gene: TRBJ1-2
CDR3 protein: CASSTSGPGYTF
CDR3 DNA: TGTGCCAGCAGCACCTCCGGTCCTGGCTACACCTTC

clone size: NA
V gene: TRBV5-6
D gene: NA
J gene: TRBJ2-4
CDR3 protein: CASSLRGTKNIQYF
CDR3 DNA: TGTGCCAGCAGCTTAAGGGGGACCAAAAACATTCAGTACTTC

clone size: NA
V gene: TRBV5-6
D gene: NA
J gene: TRBJ2-7
CDR3 protein: CASSSVRLGEGHEQYF
CDR3 DNA: TGTGCCAGCAGCTCCGTTCGACTAGGGGAAGGGCACGAGCAGTACTTC

clone size: NA
V gene: TRBV11-2
D gene: NA
J gene: TRBJ2-7
CDR3 protein: CASSAARTNEQYF
CDR3 DNA: TGTGCCAGCAGCGCAGCCCGGACTAACGAGCAGTACTTC

clone size: NA
V gene: TRBV20-1
D gene: NA
J gene: TRBJ2-1
CDR3 protein: CSARLYNEQFF
CDR3 DNA: TGCAGTGCTAGACTGTACAATGAGCAGTTCTTC

clone size: NA
V gene: TRBV9
D gene: TRBD1
J gene: TRBJ1-6
CDR3 protein: CASSPLLTGDNSPLHF
CDR3 DNA: TGTGCCAGCAGCCCCCTTCTGACAGGGGATAATTCACCCCTCCACTTT

clone size: few
V gene: TRBV18
D gene: TRBD1
J gene: TRBJ1-2
CDR3 protein: CASSPMGQLSNYGYTF
CDR3 DNA: TGTGCCAGCTCACCCATGGGACAGCTGTCTAACTATGGCTACACCTTC

clone size: NA
V gene: TRBV30
D gene: TRBD1
J gene: TRBJ1-1
CDR3 protein: CAWSFPTGRTEAFF
CDR3 DNA: TGTGCCTGGAGTTTCCCGACAGGGCGGACTGAAGCTTTCTTT

clone size: NA
V gene: TRBV2
D gene: NA
J gene: TRBJ2-7
CDR3 protein: CASSEGGTCEQYF
CDR3 DNA: TGTGCCAGCAGTGAAGGCGGAACCTGCGAGCAGTACTTC

clone size: NA
V gene: TRBV11-2
D gene: TRBD1
J gene: TRBJ1-1
CDR3 protein: CASSPRQGGTEAFF
CDR3 DNA: TGTGCCAGCAGCCCCCGACAGGGCGGCACTGAAGCTTTCTTT

clone size: NA
V gene: TRBV6-5
D gene: NA
J gene: TRBJ2-5
CDR3 protein: CASKLLYQETQYF
CDR3 DNA: TGTGCCAGCAAGCTGTTGTACCAAGAGACCCAGTACTTC